This is a list of T cell receptor beta chains from one sample in a study of T cell changes during pregnancy in multiple sclerosis. Measured with immunoSEQ multiplex PCR; TCRdb has only the in-frame clones, and not every one. The repertoire includes some 37,000 clones, roughly nine tenths of them detected once, and 0.7% to 1% sits in the top ten. The specimen was CD4+ T cells from peripheral blood mononuclear cells, collected before pregnancy. The source is a female donor with multiple sclerosis, enrolled in a pregnancy study. The CDR3 runs from the conserved cysteine through the conserved F or W. D genes are given only for firm matches. Some rows mark clone size as missing; the rest say once, few, many or name a class of expanded clone.

d_gene,v_gene,abundance,j_gene,CDR3aa,CDR3nt
TRBD2,TRBV6-5,-,TRBJ2-1,CASSYPSGASYNEQFF,TGTGCCAGCAGTTACCCTAGCGGGGCGTCCTACAATGAGCAGTTCTTC
-,TRBV6-6,-,TRBJ1-1,CASSYPPGNTEAFF,TGTGCCAGCAGTTACCCCCCCGGGAACACTGAAGCTTTCTTT
TRBD2,TRBV5-5,-,TRBJ2-7,CASGASGRPYEQYF,TGTGCCAGCGGCGCTAGCGGGAGGCCATACGAGCAGTACTTC
TRBD2,TRBV27,-,TRBJ2-1,CASSSRTSGRGYNEQFF,TGTGCCAGCAGTTCGCGGACTAGCGGGAGGGGATACAATGAGCAGTTCTTC
-,TRBV5-1,-,TRBJ2-6,CASRGRESPGANVLTF,TGCGCCAGCAGAGGTCGGGAGTCTCCTGGGGCCAACGTCCTGACTTTC
-,TRBV28,-,TRBJ1-5,CASSGGLTANQPQHF,TGTGCCAGCAGTGGGGGGTTGACAGCTAATCAGCCCCAGCATTTT
TRBD2,TRBV9,-,TRBJ2-2,CASSLGLAGGTGELFF,TGTGCCAGCAGCTTGGGACTAGCGGGCGGGACCGGGGAGCTGTTTTTT
-,TRBV15,-,TRBJ2-5,CATSREGWEQYF,TGTGCCACCAGCAGAGAGGGGTGGGAGCAGTACTTC
TRBD2,TRBV15,-,TRBJ2-1,CATSRDIGGYNEQFF,TGTGCCACCAGCAGAGATATCGGGGGGTACAATGAGCAGTTCTTC
TRBD2,TRBV7-6,once,TRBJ2-7,CASSLGGLASSYEQYF,TGTGCCAGCAGCTTAGGGGGACTAGCGAGCTCCTACGAGCAGTACTTC
TRBD2,TRBV19,-,TRBJ2-7,CASNGGRALHEQYF,TGTGCCAGTAACGGCGGGAGGGCCCTCCACGAGCAGTACTTC
-,TRBV19,-,TRBJ2-5,CASSTAGGQTQYF,TGTGCCAGTAGTACCGCAGGGGGGCAGACCCAGTACTTC
TRBD2,TRBV4-3,few,TRBJ2-1,CASSQQLAGVFGEQFF,TGCGCCAGCAGCCAACAACTAGCGGGAGTTTTTGGTGAGCAGTTCTTC
-,TRBV5-1,-,TRBJ2-2,CASSRYTGTTGELFF,TGCGCCAGCAGCCGCTATACAGGGACGACCGGGGAGCTGTTTTTT
TRBD1,TRBV6-6,-,TRBJ2-7,CASSSSGTGPYEQYF,TGTGCCAGCAGTTCTTCCGGGACAGGGCCCTACGAGCAGTACTTC
TRBD2,TRBV7-2,-,TRBJ2-7,CASSILSGRRPSYEQYF,TGTGCCAGCAGCATACTTAGCGGGAGACGCCCCTCCTACGAGCAGTACTTC
TRBD2,TRBV5-4,-,TRBJ2-1,CASSLTGGPYNEQFF,TGTGCCAGCAGCCTAACGGGAGGACCCTACAATGAGCAGTTCTTC
-,TRBV19,few,TRBJ1-5,CASTPRRPIDQPQHF,TGTGCCAGTACCCCGAGGCGACCGATAGATCAGCCCCAGCATTTT
TRBD2,TRBV28,-,TRBJ2-1,CASSPGGTGGADEQFF,TGTGCCAGCAGCCCCGGGGGGACGGGAGGGGCCGATGAGCAGTTCTTC
TRBD2,TRBV5-1,-,TRBJ2-7,CASSLLAGASYEQYF,TGCGCCAGCAGCTTACTAGCGGGAGCTTCCTACGAGCAGTACTTC
-,TRBV7-2,-,TRBJ1-1,CASSLAQNTEAFF,TGTGCCAGCAGCTTAGCCCAGAACACTGAAGCTTTCTTT
TRBD1,TRBV6-5,-,TRBJ2-3,CASSYSAGQGSDTQYF,TGTGCCAGCAGTTACAGTGCGGGACAGGGATCAGATACGCAGTATTTT
-,TRBV7-9,-,TRBJ1-3,CASSLVGGSGNTIYF,TGTGCCAGCAGCTTAGTCGGGGGGTCTGGAAACACCATATATTTT
TRBD1,TRBV29-1,-,TRBJ2-1,CSVGRQTGAYNEQFF,TGCAGCGTTGGCCGACAGACAGGGGCCTACAATGAGCAGTTCTTC
TRBD2,TRBV15,-,TRBJ2-1,CATSLGLALEQFF,TGTGCCACCAGCCTGGGACTAGCGCTTGAGCAGTTCTTC
TRBD1,TRBV25-1,-,TRBJ2-5,CASAGTGLQETQYF,TGTGCCAGCGCCGGGACAGGCCTCCAGGAGACCCAGTACTTC